The 7 T cell receptor beta chains presented below share a single source sample, sequenced in a study of blood T cells in healthy people across ages. Then a second PCR, running roughly 6 to 12 cycles, was carried out with a sample-barcoded 5' primer and a J-beta primer mix. MiXCR was run by TCRdb on the 5' RACE reads, yielding one entry per CDR3 protein. The top ten hold over 7% of the sample, which has some 1.5 million distinct CDR3 sequences, 28% seen once. Source material: blood. All receptors come from a woman between 25 and 40 years old in good health.

Only a few counts were recorded for this clonotype. The chain employs TRBV24-1 and TRBJ2-3; D call uncertain. V was shortened by 4 bases and J by 4 bases, with 17 bases between the two germline ends. Germline V gene lookup returns CDR1 KGHDR and CDR2 SFDVKD. The CDR3 consists of 16 residues. The CDR3 is CATSDPTAQTADTQYF. The CDR3 DNA reads TGTGCCACCAGTGACCCGACGGCCCAAACTGCAGATACGCAGTATTTT.

A few counts support this clonotype. The J gene is TRBJ2-7, the V gene TRBV20-1; 11 bases are a match to TRBD2. J was trimmed by 5 bases and V by 3 bases; bases with no gene match: 6. This CDR3 is built from 14 residues. Germline CDR1 reads DFQATT; CDR2 reads SNEGSKA (reference sequence). The CDR3 spells CSARGLAAGDEQYF. Here the CDR3 DNA reads TGCAGTGCTAGGGGACTAGCGGCTGGCGACGAGCAGTACTTC.

This clonotype occurred a few times. V gene TRBV12-3 or TRBV12-4 combines with J gene TRBJ1-2, with D perhaps TRBD1 (6 bases). CDR3 length: 12 residues. The ends were cut back, 6 bases at V and 3 bases at J, with 8 bases in the middle. The DNA of the CDR3 is TGTGCCAGCAGGTCAGGGGACTATGGCTACACCTTC. Translation gives CASRSGDYGYTF.

Worth noting for this clonotype: A read error may be the cause here, since a much bigger clone is one base away. The chain joins TRBV20-1 to TRBJ2-4; 8 bases are shared with TRBD2. The CDR3 contains 12 residues. Germline trimming cut 6 bases from V and 13 bases from J; bases unmatched to any gene: 11. Germline assignment: CDR1 DFQATT and CDR2 SNEGSKA (reference sequence). The CDR3: CSAGTSWDEQYF. The CDR3 DNA follows: TGCAGTGCAGGGACTAGTTGGGATGAGCAGTACTTC.

The V gene is TRBV20-1, the J gene TRBJ1-1; D gene ambiguous. Between the trimmed V and J ends, which lost 0 bases and 11 bases, there was a span of 13 bases. Germline CDR1 DFQATT, CDR2 SNEGSKA (reference sequence). The CDR3 is 12 residues long. The CDR3 DNA sequence: TGCAGTGCTAGAGATCTTGGAGGGTCCGCTTTCTTT. This codes for CSARDLGGSAFF.

This clonotype was seen at least ten times. This sequence joins TRBV6-5 and TRBJ2-1; unclear D gene. Trimming left V 3 bases short and J 8 bases short, with 5 bases between. CDR1 and CDR2 from the germline V gene are MNHEY and SVGAGI. The CDR3 length is 11 residues. The CDR3 spells CASSYGYEQFF. CDR3 coding DNA: TGTGCCAGCAGTTATGGGTATGAGCAGTTCTTC.

A note on this clonotype: Possible read error: a much larger clone is one base away. The V call is TRBV20-1, the J call TRBJ2-7, with 10 bases matching TRBD1. CDR3 size: 14 residues. V trimming: 6 bases; J trimming: 3 bases; junction bases outside the gene matches: 8. CDR1 DFQATT and CDR2 SNEGSKA come from the germline V gene (reference sequence). The CDR3 DNA reads TGCAGTGCCGAGATGAGGACAGGGGGCTACGAGCAGTACTTC. It encodes CSAEMRTGGYEQYF.